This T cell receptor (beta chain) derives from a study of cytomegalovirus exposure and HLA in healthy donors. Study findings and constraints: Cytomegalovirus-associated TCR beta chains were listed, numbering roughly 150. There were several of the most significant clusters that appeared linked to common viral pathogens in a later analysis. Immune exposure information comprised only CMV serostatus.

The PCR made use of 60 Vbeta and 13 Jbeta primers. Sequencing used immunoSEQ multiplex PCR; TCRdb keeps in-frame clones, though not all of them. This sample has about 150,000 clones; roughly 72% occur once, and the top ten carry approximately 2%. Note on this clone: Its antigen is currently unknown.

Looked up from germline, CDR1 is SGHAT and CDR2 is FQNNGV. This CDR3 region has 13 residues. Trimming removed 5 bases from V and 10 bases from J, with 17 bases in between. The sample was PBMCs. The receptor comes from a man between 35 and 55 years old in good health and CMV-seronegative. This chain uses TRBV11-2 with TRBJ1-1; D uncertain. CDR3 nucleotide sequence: TGTGCCAGCAGCCGAATCACTCCTTATGGAGCTTTCTTT. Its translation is CASSRITPYGAFF.